This T cell receptor beta chain was recorded in a study of T cells in Graves' hyperthyroidism and ophthalmopathy. General observations from the study: Ophthalmopathy got predicted by the model a median about six months before its onset. Classification by a 13 V-J model distinguished ophthalmopathy from stable hyperthyroidism.

Of note for this clonotype: What it binds is unknown.

CDR3 size: 15 residues. Germline loops: CDR1 MDHEN, CDR2 SYDVKM. Trimming took off 5 bases at V and 3 bases at J, with 14 bases between the two ends. PBMCs were sourced from 9 to 10 ml fresh peripheral blood. Amplification of TCR beta CDR3 regions was performed using RNA transcripts as template. In the first-round RT-PCR of the TCR CDR3, the HTBI primer set was used. TCRdb itself ran the multiplex PCR reads through MiXCR, one entry per CDR3 protein. The sample lists fewer than 900,000 distinct CDR3 sequences; about 16% were seen once. The receptor's source is a man aged 18-30 years with Graves' hyperthyroidism. Source material: blood. J is TRBJ1-5 and V is TRBV28, with D tentatively TRBD1 (6 bases). CDR3 sequence reads: CASSTLDRNNQPQHF. The CDR3 DNA reads as TGTGCCAGCAGTACCCTTGACAGGAACAATCAGCCCCAGCATTTT.